The clone carrying this T cell receptor beta chain was picked up many times. Antigen: not known. J lost 5 bases, V lost 6 bases, and 8 bases had no gene match. The CDR3 extends over 14 amino acids. Germline V CDR1 and CDR2: MDHEN, SYDVKM. The data are from a study of T cells after yellow fever vaccination. On the study more broadly: Fractions of low cell number were prepared using SMART-Seq v4 Ultra Low Input. Overall study findings and caveats: Reappearance after the booster was seen for most primary-vaccination clones, at roughly 96% CD4 and 75% to 90% CD8.

5'RACE template switching generated TCR cDNA, adding a universal primer site and UMIs. TCRdb reprocessed the 5' RACE reads with MiXCR, giving one entry per CDR3 protein. The table has around 100,000 distinct CDR3 sequences, around 8.6% seen once; the top ten hold roughly 27%. The V gene is TRBV28, the J gene TRBJ2-5, with 8 bases that match TRBD2. The sequence was obtained from a man aged 25 to 45 who received the YFV17D yellow fever vaccine. Material: CD8+ T cells sorted from PBMCs, obtained 45 days after the yellow fever booster vaccination. CDR3 coding DNA: TGTGCCAGCAGCCCAGGGACTAGTCCCGAGACCCAGTACTTC. Protein sequence: CASSPGTSPETQYF.